This passage covers 25 T cell receptor beta chains from one sample sequenced in a study of metastatic and nonmetastatic thyroid tumors. TCRdb used MiXCR to call clones anew from the PCR reads. This repertoire shows approximately 31,000 clones, 25% to 30% found once; its top ten account for 32%. Thyroid surgery had not been preceded by any treatment in any patient. The sequenced sample consisted of blood. The receptors stem from a female donor with papillary thyroid cancer or a benign thyroid nodule (not recorded which). Some clones in this sample may be carry-over from other donors' samples.

This clone was recorded at least ten times. The chain employs TRBV10-1 and TRBJ2-3; D is possibly TRBD1 (5 bases). This CDR3 region has 13 residues. Germline V gene lookup returns CDR1 WNHNN and CDR2 SYGVQD (reference sequence). The V and J ends lost 10 bases and 0 bases respectively, with 11 bases between them. The CDR3 loop reads CATQGESTDTQYF. The DNA for the CDR3 is TGCGCCACCCAAGGGGAAAGCACAGATACGCAGTATTTT.

This clone ranks as medium-sized. The chain recombines TRBV4-3 with TRBJ2-1; D remains ambiguous. The CDR3 totals 15 residues. Germline loops: CDR1 LGHNA, CDR2 YSLEER. Trimming took off 0 bases at V and 6 bases at J, with 12 bases between the two ends. This chain's CDR3 is CASSQDGNRLNEQFF. CDR3 in DNA: TGCGCCAGCAGCCAAGACGGCAACCGCCTCAATGAGCAGTTCTTC.

As for this clone: This could be a read error, since a much larger clone is one nucleotide away. V gene TRBV20-1 combines with J gene TRBJ1-1; D possibly corresponds to TRBD1 (6 bases). The CDR3 is made up of 12 amino acids. Germline values: CDR1 DFQATT, CDR2 SNEGSKA (reference sequence). The V and J ends lost 4 bases and 5 bases respectively, with 11 bases between them. CDR3 region: CSAIQGRTEAFF. The CDR3 bases are TGCAGTGCTATTCAGGGGAGGACTGAAGCTTTCTTT.

This clone has ten or more counts. One base away lies a much larger clone, so this may be a sequencing read error. Within the sample, other DNA sequences also encode this same CDR3. The chain carries TRBV15 and TRBJ2-3; 8 bases line up with TRBD2. This CDR3 has 16 residues. Trimming at V came to 5 bases and at J to 2 bases, leaving 9 bases not matched to a gene. Germline lookup yields CDR1 LNHNV and CDR2 YYDKDF (reference sequence). This chain's CDR3 is CATSGGATSVTDTQYF. The CDR3 coding sequence is TGTGCCACCAGCGGAGGGGCGACTAGCGTCACAGATACGCAGTATTTT.

The sample holds many counts of this clone. The chain couples TRBV19 to TRBJ1-1; D is uncertain. Germline assignment: CDR1 LNHDA and CDR2 SQIVND (reference sequence). V was trimmed by 5 bases and J by 2 bases, leaving 9 bases between them. The CDR3 totals 13 residues. CDR3 coding DNA: TGTGCCAGTAGTGCTGCGGCAAACACTGAAGCTTTCTTT. Amino acid sequence: CASSAAANTEAFF.

This clone came up many times. The V gene is TRBV6-2 or TRBV6-3, the J gene TRBJ2-3; the match to TRBD2 covers 7 bases. CDR1 and CDR2 (germline): MNHEY, SVGEGT. With 5 bases clipped from V and 4 bases from J, the junction kept 9 bases outside the gene matches. CDR3 length: 15 amino acids. CDR3 in DNA: TGTGCCAGCAGTAAGCAGCGGGATAGCGCAGATACGCAGTATTTT. It specifies CASSKQRDSADTQYF.

Ten or more counts support this clone. The chain combines TRBV6-4 with TRBJ1-1; TRBD1 matches 9 bases. Germline trimming cut 2 bases from V and 5 bases from J; bases unmatched to any gene: 3. This CDR3 contains 14 residues. Germline V CDR1 and CDR2: MRHNA, SNTAGT. The CDR3 bases are TGTGCCAGCAGTGACACGGACAGGGGAACTGAAGCTTTCTTT. Translation gives CASSDTDRGTEAFF.

This clone came up a few times. This chain links TRBV6-6 with TRBJ1-2; D gene unclear. Germline V gives CDR1 MNHNY, CDR2 SVGAGI (reference sequence). This CDR3 comprises 15 residues. With 3 bases removed from V and 2 bases from J, the gap between germline ends came to 13 bases. The CDR3 nucleotides read TGTGCCAGCAGTTATTCAGCCGGGATAAACTATGGCTACACCTTC. This gives the protein CASSYSAGINYGYTF.

V is TRBV19 and J is TRBJ1-1; TRBD1 matches 11 bases. V shed 5 bases, J shed 2 bases, and the junction held 1 base outside the gene matches. This CDR3 is built from 14 residues. Germline loops: CDR1 LNHDA, CDR2 SQIVND (reference sequence). CDR3 nucleotides: TGTGCCAGTAGTCGGACAGGGGGCAACACTGAAGCTTTCTTT. Residues: CASSRTGGNTEAFF.

This clone was seen repeatedly, ten times or more. The V and J genes are TRBV30 and TRBJ2-5; D is ambiguous. Trimming shortened V by 3 bases and J by 1 base, and 9 bases separated the two germline ends. The CDR3 contains 13 residues. From germline, CDR1 is GTSNPN and CDR2 SVGIG (reference sequence). This CDR3 is CAWSINSQETQYF. The CDR3 bases are TGTGCCTGGAGCATTAACTCCCAAGAGACCCAGTACTTC.

For this clone: Mismatch with germline at one junction end may stem from a read error. The rearrangement uses TRBV6-2 or TRBV6-3 and TRBJ1-5; 8 positions agree with TRBD1. The V gene's germline CDR1 is MNHEY and CDR2 SVGEGT. This CDR3 spans 16 amino acids. The CDR3 reads CASSDSRDRNDQPQHF. Written as DNA, the CDR3 is TGTGCCAGCAGTGACTCTAGGGACAGGAATGATCAGCCCCAGCATTTT.

By sample share, this clone is large. The chain's CDR3 is CASSVSEISYEQYF. CDR3 DNA: TGTGCCAGCAGTGTCAGCGAAATCTCCTACGAGCAGTACTTC. The chain combines TRBV27 with TRBJ2-7, with D hard to call. The CDR3 runs 14 residues. Looked up from germline, CDR1 is MNHEY and CDR2 is SMNVEV (reference sequence). V lost 5 bases to trimming and J lost 0 bases, with 11 bases between them.

This clone was seen a few times. V usage is TRBV10-2 and J usage is TRBJ1-1; a possible D gene is TRBD1 (6 bases). This CDR3 spans 11 amino acids. The germline gives CDR1 WSHSY, CDR2 SAAADI. V was cut by 6 bases and J by 8 bases, with 10 bases left in between. CDR3 loop: CASSTGLEAFF. As DNA, the CDR3 is TGCGCCAGCAGCACAGGGTTAGAAGCTTTCTTT.

This clone was recorded at least ten times. The chain links TRBV7-2 to TRBJ1-6; the D is unclear. The CDR3 has 15 amino acids. Germline CDR1 and CDR2: SGHTA and FQGNSA. Trimming left V 2 bases short and J 7 bases short, with 12 bases between. CDR3 in amino acids: CASSLMAATNSPLHF. The CDR3 DNA reads TGTGCCAGCAGCTTAATGGCGGCCACCAATTCACCCCTCCACTTT.

This clone was recorded many times. The rearrangement links TRBV6-1 to TRBJ1-1, with D maybe TRBD1 (5 bases). The germline V gene encodes CDR1 MNHNS and CDR2 SASEGT. The CDR3 length is 15 residues. V was trimmed by 1 base and J by 4 bases, leaving 13 bases between them. The CDR3 loop is CASSEVTRGGTEAFF. CDR3 in DNA: TGTGCCAGCAGTGAAGTCACGAGGGGAGGCACTGAAGCTTTCTTT.

The V gene is TRBV7-6, the J gene TRBJ2-7; D is possibly TRBD1 (6 bases). This CDR3 has 14 amino acids. V was clipped by 4 bases and J by 3 bases, with 13 bases between them. Germline V gene data show CDR1 as SGHVS and CDR2 as FNYEAQ. CDR3 nucleotide sequence: TGTGCCAGCAGCTGCGTCGACAGGCACTACGAGCAGTACTTC. Protein product: CASSCVDRHYEQYF.

This clone was observed at least ten times. The CDR3 coding sequence is TGTGCCAGCAGTGATGAGGCAGGTAGCAATCAGCCCCAGCATTTT. It codes for CASSDEAGSNQPQHF. J is TRBJ1-5 and V is TRBV2; D remains ambiguous. Germline CDR1 reads SNHLY; CDR2 reads FYNNEI. Trimming shortened V by 3 bases and J by 0 bases, and 9 bases separated the two germline ends. The CDR3 sequence is 15 residues long.

Concerning this clone: The CDR3 end shows no conserved phenylalanine or tryptophan, and so a read error is likely. This chain uses TRBV30 with TRBJ2-1, with D perhaps matching TRBD2 (5 bases). The V gene's germline CDR1 is GTSNPN and CDR2 SVGIG (reference sequence). The CDR3 totals 15 residues. This CDR3 is CSCSQLGNSYNEQFY. Here the CDR3 DNA reads TGTTCCTGTAGCCAACTAGGTAACTCCTACAATGAGCAGTTCTAC.

This clone appeared many times. The V and J genes are TRBV27 and TRBJ2-1; D uncertain. The V gene lost 5 bases and the J gene lost 6 bases, with 8 bases spanning the gap. CDR3 length: 12 amino acids. The V gene's germline CDR1 is MNHEY and CDR2 SMNVEV (reference sequence). The CDR3 loop reads CASSPRSNEQFF. The CDR3 nucleotides read TGTGCCAGCAGTCCCCGGAGCAATGAGCAGTTCTTC.

In regard to this clone: Given the absence of the conserved phenylalanine or tryptophan at the CDR3 end, a read error is likely. The CDR3 DNA is TGTGCCAGCACTCAGGACAGGGGAGGAGAGAGCCAGTACATC. Translating it yields CASTQDRGGESQYI. The chain couples TRBV27 to TRBJ2-5; 9 bases match TRBD1. The CDR3 is 14 residues long. CDR1 is MNHEY and CDR2 is SMNVEV in the germline V gene (reference sequence).

This clone was seen many times. The chain combines TRBV28 with TRBJ2-7; the D gene is possibly TRBD2 (6 bases). V lost 5 bases and J lost 0, with 14 bases in between. The CDR3 contains 15 residues. CDR1 is MDHEN and CDR2 is SYDVKM in the germline V gene. The CDR3 region is CASSHGGTASYEQYF. DNA of the CDR3: TGTGCCAGCAGTCACGGCGGGACGGCCTCCTACGAGCAGTACTTC.

At least ten counts were recorded for this clone. Other DNA sequences within the sample encode an identical CDR3. V gene TRBV12-3 or TRBV12-4 combines with J gene TRBJ2-5; the D gene is possibly TRBD1 (5 bases). Trimming left V 6 bases short and J 0 bases short, with 14 bases between. CDR3 length equals 15 residues. CDR3 in amino acids: CASSPGHTDQETQYF. The CDR3 DNA reads as TGTGCCAGCAGCCCCGGACACACCGACCAAGAGACCCAGTACTTC.

This clone was observed at least ten times. The rearrangement uses TRBV12-3 or TRBV12-4 and TRBJ1-1; TRBD1 is a possible D gene (6 bases). This CDR3 spans 15 amino acids. Between the trimmed V and J ends, which lost 2 bases and 2 bases, there was a span of 12 bases. CDR3 in amino acids: CASSLKTGVNTEAFF. The DNA of the CDR3 is TGTGCCAGCAGTTTAAAGACAGGAGTAAACACTGAAGCTTTCTTT.

At least ten counts were recorded for this clone. V and J are TRBV3-1 and TRBJ2-1; 12 bases fit TRBD2. The CDR3 loop spans 16 amino acids. CDR1 is LGHDT, CDR2 YNNKEL, per germline (reference sequence). The J segment lost 7 bases and the V segment lost 1 base, leaving 5 bases of the junction unmatched. CDR3 sequence reads: CASSQAASGRGNEQFF. CDR3 nucleotides: TGTGCCAGCAGCCAAGCGGCTAGCGGGAGGGGGAATGAGCAGTTCTTC.

This clone was seen repeatedly, ten times or more. This chain links TRBV20-1 with TRBJ2-3; the D is unclear. Germline V gene data show CDR1 as DFQATT and CDR2 as SNEGSKA (reference sequence). Deletions cut 5 bases from V and 2 bases from J, with 11 bases between. The CDR3 runs to 13 residues. CDR3 sequence (DNA): TGCAGTGCTCGCCCCCGCCCCACAGATACGCAGTATTTT. The encoded protein is CSARPRPTDTQYF.